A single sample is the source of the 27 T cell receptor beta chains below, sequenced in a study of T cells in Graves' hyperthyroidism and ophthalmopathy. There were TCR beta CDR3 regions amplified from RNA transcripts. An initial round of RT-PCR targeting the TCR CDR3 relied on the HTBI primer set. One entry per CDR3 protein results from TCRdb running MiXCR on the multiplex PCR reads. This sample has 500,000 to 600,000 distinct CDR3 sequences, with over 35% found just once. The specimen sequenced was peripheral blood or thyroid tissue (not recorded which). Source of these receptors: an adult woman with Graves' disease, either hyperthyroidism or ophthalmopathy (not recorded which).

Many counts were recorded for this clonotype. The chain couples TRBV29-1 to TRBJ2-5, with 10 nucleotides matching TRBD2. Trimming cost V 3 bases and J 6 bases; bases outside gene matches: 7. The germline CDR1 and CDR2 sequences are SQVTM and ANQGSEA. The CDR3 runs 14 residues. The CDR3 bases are TGCAGCGTTGATTCGGCTAGCGGGAGAAAGACCCAGTACTTC. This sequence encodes CSVDSASGRKTQYF.

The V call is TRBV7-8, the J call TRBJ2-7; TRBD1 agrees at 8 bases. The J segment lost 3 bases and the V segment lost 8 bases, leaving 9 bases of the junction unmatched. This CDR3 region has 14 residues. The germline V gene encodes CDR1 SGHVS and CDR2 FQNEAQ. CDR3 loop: CASSPSRGLYEQYF. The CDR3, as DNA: TGTGCCAGCTCACCATCCAGGGGGCTCTACGAGCAGTACTTC.

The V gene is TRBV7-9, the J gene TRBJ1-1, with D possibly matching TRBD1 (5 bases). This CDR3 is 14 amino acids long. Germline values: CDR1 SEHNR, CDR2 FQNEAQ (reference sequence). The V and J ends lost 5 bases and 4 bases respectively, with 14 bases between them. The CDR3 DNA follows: TGTGCCAGCAGCGGGTCCGGGGGGGTCACTGAAGCTTTCTTT. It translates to CASSGSGGVTEAFF.

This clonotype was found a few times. CDR3 protein: CASSPRPGQGAYEQYF. The CDR3 nucleotides read TGTGCCAGCTCACCTAGACCGGGACAGGGGGCCTACGAGCAGTACTTC. J is TRBJ2-7 and V is TRBV7-9; TRBD1 aligns across 11 bases. The CDR3 extends over 16 amino acids. V shed 8 bases and J 2 bases; nucleotides not matched to a gene: 11. CDR1 SEHNR and CDR2 FQNEAQ come from the germline V gene (reference sequence).

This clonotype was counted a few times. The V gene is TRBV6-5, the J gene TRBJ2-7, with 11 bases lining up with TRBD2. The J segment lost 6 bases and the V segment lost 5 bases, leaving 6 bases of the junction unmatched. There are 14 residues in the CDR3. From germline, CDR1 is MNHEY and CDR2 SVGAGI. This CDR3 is CASSKLAGEAEQYF. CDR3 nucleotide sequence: TGTGCCAGCAGTAAACTAGCGGGAGAAGCCGAGCAGTACTTC.

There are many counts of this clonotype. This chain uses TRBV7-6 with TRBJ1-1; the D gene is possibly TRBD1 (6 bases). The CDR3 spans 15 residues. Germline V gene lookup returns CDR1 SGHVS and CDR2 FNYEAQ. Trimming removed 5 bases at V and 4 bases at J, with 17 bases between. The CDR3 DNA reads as TGTGCCAGCAGCCAACGAGGGGGGCTGGGCACTGAAGCTTTCTTT. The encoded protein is CASSQRGGLGTEAFF.

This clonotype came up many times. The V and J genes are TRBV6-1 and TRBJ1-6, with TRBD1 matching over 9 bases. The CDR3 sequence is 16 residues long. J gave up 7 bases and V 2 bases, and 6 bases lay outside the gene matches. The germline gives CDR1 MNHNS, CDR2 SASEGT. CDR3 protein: CASSEILGQGNSPLHF. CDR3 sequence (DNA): TGTGCCAGCAGTGAAATTTTGGGACAGGGAAATTCACCCCTCCACTTT.

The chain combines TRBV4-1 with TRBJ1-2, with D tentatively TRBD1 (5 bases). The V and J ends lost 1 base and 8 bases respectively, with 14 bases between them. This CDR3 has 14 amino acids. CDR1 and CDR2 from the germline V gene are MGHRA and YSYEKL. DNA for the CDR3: TGCGCCAGCAGCCAAGTCGGGGGATCAAGAGGCTACACCTTC. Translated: CASSQVGGSRGYTF.

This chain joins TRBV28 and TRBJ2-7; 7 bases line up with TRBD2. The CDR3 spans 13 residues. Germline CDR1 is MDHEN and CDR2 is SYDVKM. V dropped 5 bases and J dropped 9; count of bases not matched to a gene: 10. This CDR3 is CASSPPAGWGQYF. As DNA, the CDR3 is TGTGCCAGCAGTCCACCAGCGGGATGGGGGCAGTACTTC. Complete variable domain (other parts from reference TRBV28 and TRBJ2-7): DVKVTQSSRYLVKRTGEKVFLECVQDMDHENMFWYRQDPGLGLRLIYFSYDVKMKEKGDIPEGYSVSREKKERFSLILESASTNQTSMYLCASSPPAGWGQYFGPGTRLTVT.

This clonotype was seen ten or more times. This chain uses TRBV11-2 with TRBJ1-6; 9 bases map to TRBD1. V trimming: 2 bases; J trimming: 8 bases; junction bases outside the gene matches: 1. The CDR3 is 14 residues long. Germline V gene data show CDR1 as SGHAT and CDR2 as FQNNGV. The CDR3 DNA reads TGTGCCAGCAGCTTAAGGACAGGGGATTCACCCCTCCACTTT. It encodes CASSLRTGDSPLHF. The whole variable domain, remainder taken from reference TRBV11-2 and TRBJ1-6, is EAGVAQSPRYKIIEKRQSVAFWCNPISGHATLYWYQQILGQGPKLLIQFQNNGVVDDSQLPKDRFSAERLKGVDSTLKIQPAKLEDSAVYLCASSLRTGDSPLHFGNGTRLTVT.

The CDR3 DNA reads TGTGCCACCGGTTCAGGGGGCTGGCAGCCCCAGCATTTT. Protein product: CATGSGGWQPQHF. This chain uses TRBV15 with TRBJ1-5, with 8 bases identical to TRBD1. Per germline, CDR1 LNHNV and CDR2 YYDKDF (reference sequence). The V segment lost 8 bases and the J segment 7 bases; nucleotides outside the gene matches: 7. The CDR3 covers 13 residues.

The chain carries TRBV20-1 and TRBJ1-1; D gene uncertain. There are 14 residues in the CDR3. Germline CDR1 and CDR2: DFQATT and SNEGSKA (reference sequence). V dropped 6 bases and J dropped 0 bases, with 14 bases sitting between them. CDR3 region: CSAAGLTMNTEAFF. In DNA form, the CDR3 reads TGCAGTGCGGCGGGCCTAACCATGAACACTGAAGCTTTCTTT.

The CDR3 DNA reads TGTGCCAGCAGCGTAGAGGGAGGACTGGCGGGAGCCTCCGAGCAGTACTTC. This codes for CASSVEGGLAGASEQYF. This chain links TRBV9 with TRBJ2-7; 7 positions agree with TRBD2. The CDR3 spans 17 residues. V shed 0 bases and J 6 bases; nucleotides not matched to a gene: 15. Germline V lookup: CDR1 SGDLS, CDR2 YYNGEE.

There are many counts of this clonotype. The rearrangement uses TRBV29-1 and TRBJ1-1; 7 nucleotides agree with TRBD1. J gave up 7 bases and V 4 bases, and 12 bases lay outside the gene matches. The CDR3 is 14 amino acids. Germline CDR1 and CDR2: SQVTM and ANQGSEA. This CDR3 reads CSVAPLQGRGEAFF. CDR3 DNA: TGCAGCGTTGCCCCGTTACAGGGGAGGGGTGAAGCTTTCTTT.

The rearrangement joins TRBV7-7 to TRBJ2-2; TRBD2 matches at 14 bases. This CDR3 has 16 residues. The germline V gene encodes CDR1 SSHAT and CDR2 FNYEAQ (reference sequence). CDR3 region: CASRTSGRTRAGELFF. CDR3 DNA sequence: TGTGCTTCCAGGACTAGCGGGAGGACCAGGGCCGGGGAGCTGTTTTTT.

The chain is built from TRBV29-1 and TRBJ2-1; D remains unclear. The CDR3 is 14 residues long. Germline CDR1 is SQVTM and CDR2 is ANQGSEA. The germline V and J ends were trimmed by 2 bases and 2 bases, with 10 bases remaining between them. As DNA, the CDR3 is TGCAGCGTTGAACAACTACGGGCCTACAATGAGCAGTTCTTC. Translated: CSVEQLRAYNEQFF.

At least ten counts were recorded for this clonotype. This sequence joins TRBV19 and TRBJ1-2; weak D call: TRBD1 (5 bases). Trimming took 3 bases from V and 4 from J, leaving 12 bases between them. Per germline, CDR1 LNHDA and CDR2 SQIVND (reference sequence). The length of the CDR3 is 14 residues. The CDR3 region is CASSIPGGAYGYTF. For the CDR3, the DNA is TGTGCCAGTAGTATCCCCGGCGGGGCCTATGGCTACACCTTC.

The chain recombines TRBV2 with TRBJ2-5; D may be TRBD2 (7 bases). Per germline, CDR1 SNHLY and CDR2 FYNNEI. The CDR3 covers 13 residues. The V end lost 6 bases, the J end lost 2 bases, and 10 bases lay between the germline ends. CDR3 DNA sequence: TGTGCCAGCAGGGGGGGGCTGCAAGAGACCCAGTACTTC. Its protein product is CASRGGLQETQYF.

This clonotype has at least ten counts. CDR3 residues: CSAGERSNTGELFF. The DNA of the CDR3 is TGCAGTGCTGGGGAGCGGTCCAACACCGGGGAGCTGTTTTTT. The chain uses TRBV20-1 and TRBJ2-2, with a weak D call TRBD2 (5 bases). The CDR3 totals 14 residues. Trimming took 5 bases from V and 2 from J, leaving 12 bases between them. Germline CDR1 is DFQATT and CDR2 is SNEGSKA (reference sequence).

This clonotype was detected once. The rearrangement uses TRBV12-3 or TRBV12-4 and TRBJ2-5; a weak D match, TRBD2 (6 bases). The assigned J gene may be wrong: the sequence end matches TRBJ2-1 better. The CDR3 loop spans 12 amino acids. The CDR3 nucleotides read TGTGCCAGCAGCCAGGGCGGGGCTGAGCAGTTCTTC. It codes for CASSQGGAEQFF.

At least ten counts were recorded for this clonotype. This CDR3 reads CASTQGAISNQPQHF. The CDR3 DNA is TGTGCCAGTACACAGGGGGCGATTAGCAATCAGCCCCAGCATTTT. The chain employs TRBV19 and TRBJ1-5, with 9 bases identical to TRBD1. CDR1 and CDR2 from the germline V gene are LNHDA and SQIVND (reference sequence). V trimming: 7 bases; J trimming: 0 bases; junction bases outside the gene matches: 4. The CDR3 has 15 amino acids.

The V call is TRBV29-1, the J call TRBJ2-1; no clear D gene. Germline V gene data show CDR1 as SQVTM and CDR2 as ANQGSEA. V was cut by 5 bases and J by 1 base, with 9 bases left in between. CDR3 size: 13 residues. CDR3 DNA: TGCAGCGTTTGGGCAGGTTCCTACAATGAGCAGTTCTTC. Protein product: CSVWAGSYNEQFF.

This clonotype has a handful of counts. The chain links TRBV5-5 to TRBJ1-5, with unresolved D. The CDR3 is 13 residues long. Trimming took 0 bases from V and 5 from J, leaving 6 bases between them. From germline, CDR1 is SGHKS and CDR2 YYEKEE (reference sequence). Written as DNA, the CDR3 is TGTGCCAGCAGCTTGGACCTTGATCAGCCCCAGCATTTT. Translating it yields CASSLDLDQPQHF.

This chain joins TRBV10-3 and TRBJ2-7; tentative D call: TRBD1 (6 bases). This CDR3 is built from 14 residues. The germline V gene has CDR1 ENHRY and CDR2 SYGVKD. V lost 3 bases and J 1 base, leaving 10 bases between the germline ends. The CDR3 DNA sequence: TGTGCCATCAGTGAACCGGGACATTCCTACGAGCAGTACTTC. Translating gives CAISEPGHSYEQYF.

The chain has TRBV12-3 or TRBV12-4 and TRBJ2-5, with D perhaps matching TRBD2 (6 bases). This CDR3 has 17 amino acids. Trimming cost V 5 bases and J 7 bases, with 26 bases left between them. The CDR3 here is CASSPGTTETSRATQYF. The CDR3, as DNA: TGTGCCAGCAGTCCAGGGACCACTGAGACTAGTCGGGCGACCCAGTACTTC.

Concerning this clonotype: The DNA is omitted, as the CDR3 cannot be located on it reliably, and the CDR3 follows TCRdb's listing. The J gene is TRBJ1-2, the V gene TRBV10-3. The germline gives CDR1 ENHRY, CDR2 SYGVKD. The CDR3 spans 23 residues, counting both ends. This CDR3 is CAISGSDLYLCASSQMGLYGYTF.

The CDR3 nucleotides are TGTGCCATCAGGGGCAGTAGCACCTACGAGCAGTACTTC. This sequence encodes CAIRGSSTYEQYF. The V call is TRBV10-3, the J call TRBJ2-7; D call uncertain. Germline V gene lookup returns CDR1 ENHRY and CDR2 SYGVKD. The CDR3 totals 13 residues. The V and J ends lost 6 bases and 2 bases respectively, with 11 bases between them.